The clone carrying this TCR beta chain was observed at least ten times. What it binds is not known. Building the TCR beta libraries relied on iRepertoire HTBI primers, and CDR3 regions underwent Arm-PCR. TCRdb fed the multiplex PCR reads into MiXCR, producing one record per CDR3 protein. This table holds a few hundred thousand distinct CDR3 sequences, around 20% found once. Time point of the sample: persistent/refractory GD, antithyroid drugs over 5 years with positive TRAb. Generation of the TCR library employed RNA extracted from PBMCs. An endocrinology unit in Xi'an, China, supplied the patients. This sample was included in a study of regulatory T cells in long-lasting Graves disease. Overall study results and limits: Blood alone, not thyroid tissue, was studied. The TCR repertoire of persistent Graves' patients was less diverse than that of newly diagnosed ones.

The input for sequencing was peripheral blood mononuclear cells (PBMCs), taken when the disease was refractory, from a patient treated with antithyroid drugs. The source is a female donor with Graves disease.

The CDR3 DNA reads TGTGCCAGCAGTTCCGGACAGCTAAGCAATCAGCCCCAGCATTTT. Protein sequence: CASSSGQLSNQPQHF. The chain uses TRBV28 and TRBJ1-5; D possibly corresponds to TRBD1 (6 bases). The length of the CDR3 is 15 residues. Germline V gene lookup returns CDR1 MDHEN and CDR2 SYDVKM. Trimming took off 4 bases at V and 1 base at J, with 11 bases between the two ends.